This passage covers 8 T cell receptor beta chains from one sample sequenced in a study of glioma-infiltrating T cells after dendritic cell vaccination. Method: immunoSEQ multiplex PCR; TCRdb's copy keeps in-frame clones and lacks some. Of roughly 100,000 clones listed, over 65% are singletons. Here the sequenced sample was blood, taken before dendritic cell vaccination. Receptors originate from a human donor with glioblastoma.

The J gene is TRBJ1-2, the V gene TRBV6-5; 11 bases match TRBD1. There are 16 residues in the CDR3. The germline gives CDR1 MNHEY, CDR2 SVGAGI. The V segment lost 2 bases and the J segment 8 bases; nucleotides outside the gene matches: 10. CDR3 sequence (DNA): TGTGCCAGCAGTTACGCGATCGGACAGGGGGCTGTGGGCTACACCTTC. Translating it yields CASSYAIGQGAVGYTF.

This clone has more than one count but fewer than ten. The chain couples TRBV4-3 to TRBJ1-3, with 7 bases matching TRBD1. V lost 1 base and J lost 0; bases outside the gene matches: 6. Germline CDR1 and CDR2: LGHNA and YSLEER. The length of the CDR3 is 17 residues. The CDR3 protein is CASSQATGISSGNTIYF. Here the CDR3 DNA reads TGCGCCAGCAGCCAAGCGACAGGGATTTCCTCTGGAAACACCATATATTTT.

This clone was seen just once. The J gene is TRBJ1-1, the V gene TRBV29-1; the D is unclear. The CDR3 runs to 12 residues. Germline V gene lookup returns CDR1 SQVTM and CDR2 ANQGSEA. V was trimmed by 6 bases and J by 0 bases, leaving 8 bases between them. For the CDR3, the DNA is TGCAGCGTAGGAGATTTGAACACTGAAGCTTTCTTT. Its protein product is CSVGDLNTEAFF.

The CDR3 coding sequence is TGCAGCGTTGATCGTGGGGCGACCAACACCGGGGAGCTGTTTTTT. Residues: CSVDRGATNTGELFF. The V and J genes are TRBV29-1 and TRBJ2-2; TRBD1 might be the D (5 bases). Looked up from germline, CDR1 is SQVTM and CDR2 is ANQGSEA. The CDR3 is 15 amino acids. Trimming left V 3 bases short and J 2 bases short, with 13 bases between.

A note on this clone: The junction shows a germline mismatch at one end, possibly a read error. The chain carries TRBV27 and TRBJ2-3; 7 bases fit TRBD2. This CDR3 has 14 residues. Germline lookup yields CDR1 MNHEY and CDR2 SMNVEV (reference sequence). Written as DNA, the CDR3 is TGTGCCAGCAGTGTATCTAGACTAGCCGATACGCAGTATTTT. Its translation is CASSVSRLADTQYF.

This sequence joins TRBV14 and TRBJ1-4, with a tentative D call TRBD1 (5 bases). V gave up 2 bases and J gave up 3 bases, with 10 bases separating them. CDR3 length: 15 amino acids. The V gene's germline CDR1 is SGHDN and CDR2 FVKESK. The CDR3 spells CASSQRGSPNEKLFF. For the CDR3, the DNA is TGTGCCAGCAGCCAAAGGGGCTCCCCTAATGAAAAACTGTTTTTT.

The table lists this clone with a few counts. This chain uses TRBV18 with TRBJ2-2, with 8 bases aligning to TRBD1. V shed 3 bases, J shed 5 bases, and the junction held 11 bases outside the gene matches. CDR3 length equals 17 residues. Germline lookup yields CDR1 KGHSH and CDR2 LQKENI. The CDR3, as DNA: TGTGCCAGCTCACCGGCTCTAAGGACAGGGAGTACCGGGGAGCTGTTTTTT. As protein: CASSPALRTGSTGELFF.

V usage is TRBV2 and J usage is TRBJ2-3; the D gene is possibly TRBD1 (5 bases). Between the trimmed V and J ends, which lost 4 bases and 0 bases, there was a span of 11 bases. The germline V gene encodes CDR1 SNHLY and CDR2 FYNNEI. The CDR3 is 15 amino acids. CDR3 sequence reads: CASSGSQGSTDTQYF. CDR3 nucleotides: TGTGCCAGCAGTGGGTCTCAGGGCAGCACAGATACGCAGTATTTT. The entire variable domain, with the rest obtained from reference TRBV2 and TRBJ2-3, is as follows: EPEVTQTPSHQVTQMGQEVILRCVPISNHLYFYWYRQILGQKVEFLVSFYNNEISEKSEIFDDQFSVERPDGSNFTLKIRSTKLEDSAMYFCASSGSQGSTDTQYFGPGTRLTVL.